This entry features one TCR beta chain sequence. Its specificity is not known. These data belong to a study of cytomegalovirus exposure and HLA in healthy donors. Overall study results and limits: Later analysis placed DRB1 highest and HLA-C lowest in TCR association rates, which differed by HLA locus. Most TCR beta V segments were productive about 87% or about 30% of the time in an earlier analysis.

At collection, donors were nominally healthy, but unrecorded immune exposures were probable. This CDR3 region has 13 residues. In germline, CDR1 is SGHTA, CDR2 FQGTGA. Trimming pared 6 bases from V and 1 base from J, leaving 9 bases between. The PCR ran on 60 Vbeta and 13 Jbeta primers. Profiled with immunoSEQ multiplex PCR; TCRdb holds only in-frame clones, not every one. The data contain about 260,000 clones, just under 85% of them seen just once; the ten biggest clones take up roughly 2%. The TCR was taken from a woman in her thirties or forties in good health and CMV-seropositive. Sequenced sample: PBMCs. V and J are TRBV7-3 and TRBJ1-1; the D gene is possibly TRBD1 (5 bases). For the CDR3, the DNA is TGTGCCAGCAGACGCCAGGGGAACACTGAAGCTTTCTTT. Its translation is CASRRQGNTEAFF.